Following are 32 T cell receptor beta chains from one sample sequenced in a study of immune heterogeneity within non-small cell lung tumors. TCRs were amplified from 600 to 700 ng gDNA of bulk tumor per sample. While surgery was under way, several biopsies spaced far apart were taken per primary tumor. Curative surgery was performed on patients who had untreated, newly diagnosed non-small cell lung cancer. Amplifying TCR beta CDR3 involved multiplex PCR carried out with 32 V and 13 J primers. In TCRdb, the multiplex PCR reads were re-called with MiXCR into one record per CDR3 protein. The sample yields about 22,000 distinct CDR3 sequences, around 26% seen once. Sequencing input: lung tumor tissue. These receptors were collected from a man between 35 and 55 years old with non-small cell lung cancer.

Only one count was recorded for this clonotype. This may arise from a read error, as a much more abundant clone is one base away. The chain carries TRBV6-2 or TRBV6-3 and TRBJ1-5; 7 positions match TRBD1. The germline V gene has CDR1 MNHEY and CDR2 SVGEGT. V shed 6 bases, J shed 3 bases, and the junction held 8 bases outside the gene matches. This CDR3 is 15 amino acids long. CDR3 amino acids: CASSAGQPSNQPQHF. The CDR3 bases are TGTGCCAGCAGCGCGGGACAGCCATCCAATCAGCCCCAGCATTTT.

This clonotype counts as medium-sized (0.01 to 0.1%). The chain couples TRBV12-3 or TRBV12-4 to TRBJ1-5; 9 positions agree with TRBD1. This CDR3 is built from 15 residues. J lost 6 bases, V lost 5 bases, and 8 bases had no gene match. The CDR3 nucleotides read TGTGCCAGCAGTCCACCGGGACAGGGTTTTCAGCCCCAGCATTTT. Its protein product is CASSPPGQGFQPQHF.

The chain combines TRBV10-3 with TRBJ2-2; 8 bases are a match to TRBD1. The CDR3 length is 14 residues. J gave up 1 base and V 8 bases, and 3 bases lay outside the gene matches. Germline V gene sequence: CDR1 ENHRY, CDR2 SYGVKD. CDR3 nucleotides: TGTGCCATCGGAGGACAGGGGAACACCGGGGAGCTGTTTTTT. Amino acids: CAIGGQGNTGELFF.

This clonotype was counted only a few times. The chain combines TRBV2 with TRBJ2-1; 16 positions agree with TRBD2. The CDR3 spans 16 residues. V lost 6 bases to trimming and J lost 8 bases; unmatched junction nucleotides: 7. The germline V gene has CDR1 SNHLY and CDR2 FYNNEI. The CDR3 region has the DNA TGTGCCAGCAGCCGCGGGACTAGCGGGAGGGCCCATGAGCAGTTCTTC. Encoded protein: CASSRGTSGRAHEQFF.

This clonotype was observed a single time. One end of the junction does not line up with germline, which may come from a read error. The CDR3 is CRVEEAGYEKLFF. The CDR3 coding sequence is TGCAGGGTTGAAGAGGCAGGGTACGAAAAACTGTTTTTT. This chain joins TRBV29-1 and TRBJ1-4; possibly TRBD1 for D (5 bases). Germline V lookup: CDR1 SQVTM, CDR2 ANQGSEA. This CDR3 contains 13 residues.

Many counts were recorded for this clonotype. The rearrangement links TRBV6-1 to TRBJ2-1, with 7 bases lining up with TRBD2. This CDR3 spans 15 amino acids. The trim removed 5 bases at V and 1 base at J, leaving 5 bases unmatched. Germline V lookup: CDR1 MNHNS, CDR2 SASEGT. CDR3 nucleotides: TGTGCCAGCAGTAAGACTAGCTTTTCCTACAATGAGCAGTTCTTC. Translating gives CASSKTSFSYNEQFF.

This clonotype was counted only a few times. The chain recombines TRBV6-2 or TRBV6-3 with TRBJ2-5, with 14 nucleotides matching TRBD2. The germline V gene encodes CDR1 MNHEY and CDR2 SVGEGT. Trimming removed 2 bases from V and 6 bases from J; junction bases left unmatched: 17. The CDR3 contains 20 residues. DNA for the CDR3: TGTGCCAGCAGTTACCCGATTGGGGTTGGGACTAGCGGGAGTCGCCAGACCCAGTACTTC. Translating it yields CASSYPIGVGTSGSRQTQYF.

The sample holds many counts of this clonotype. The chain recombines TRBV6-2 or TRBV6-3 with TRBJ1-2; TRBD1 matches at 8 bases. Germline V lookup: CDR1 MNHEY, CDR2 SVGEGT. The CDR3 covers 15 residues. V was clipped by 6 bases and J by 3 bases; unmatched bases: 9. This CDR3 reads CASRRVVQGDYGYTF. DNA of the CDR3: TGTGCCAGCAGACGCGTGGTACAGGGGGACTATGGCTACACCTTC.

As to this clonotype: With a much larger clone just one base away, this may be a read error. The J gene is TRBJ2-7, the V gene TRBV5-1, with 11 bases that match TRBD1. The V gene's germline CDR1 is SGHRS and CDR2 YFSETQ. The CDR3 covers 19 residues. V lost 0 bases to trimming and J lost 5 bases; unmatched junction nucleotides: 16. The CDR3 bases are TGCGCCAGCAGCTTGGCCCCCTTGGACAGGGGGCAAGGTTCGAACGAGCAGTACTTC. Its translation: CASSLAPLDRGQGSNEQYF.

A word on this clonotype: It may be a read error: a sequence one base away is much more abundant. The V gene is TRBV7-4, the J gene TRBJ1-5, with D possibly matching TRBD1 (6 bases). V was pared by 3 bases and J by 3 bases, with 12 bases between. The CDR3 has 15 residues. Germline assignment: CDR1 SGHVT and CDR2 SQSDAQ. The CDR3: CASSFMGANNQPQHF. The CDR3 nucleotides are TGTGCCAGCAGCTTCATGGGGGCGAACAATCAGCCCCAGCATTTT.

This rearrangement joins TRBV5-4 to TRBJ2-1, with D uncertain. CDR1 is SGHNT, CDR2 YYREEE, per germline (reference sequence). This CDR3 has 12 residues. Trimming stripped 3 bases from V and 8 bases from J, with 9 bases between. The CDR3 bases are TGTGCCAGCAGCTCCCGACGCCATGAGCAGTTCTTC. The encoded protein is CASSSRRHEQFF. Full variable domain (remainder filled in from reference TRBV5-4 and TRBJ2-1): ETGVTQSPTHLIKTRGQQVTLRCSSQSGHNTVSWYQQALGQGPQFIFQYYREEENGRGNFPPRFSGLQFPNYSSELNVNALELDDSALYLCASSSRRHEQFFGPGTRLTVL.

This clonotype is medium-sized (0.01 to 0.1%) in the sample. The gene calls are TRBV15 and TRBJ2-1; D perhaps matches TRBD1 (6 bases). Between the trimmed V and J ends, which lost 5 bases and 10 bases, there was a span of 21 bases. From germline, CDR1 is LNHNV and CDR2 YYDKDF (reference sequence). The CDR3 is made up of 15 amino acids. Here the CDR3 DNA reads TGTGCCACCAGCGAGAGGGTGGACAGCCGCGGGGAGCAGTTCTTC. Its translation is CATSERVDSRGEQFF.

A note on this clonotype: This may stem from a read error, because a much larger clone lies one nucleotide away. The J gene is TRBJ2-7, the V gene TRBV11-2; TRBD2 might be the D (5 bases). In germline, CDR1 is SGHAT, CDR2 FQNNGV. This CDR3 comprises 15 residues. CDR3 sequence reads: CASSSGILETYEQNF. DNA for the CDR3: TGTGCCAGCAGCTCCGGGATACTAGAAACCTACGAGCAGAACTTC.

By sample fraction, this clonotype is medium-sized. This chain connects TRBV5-1 to TRBJ1-2; TRBD1 matches at 7 bases. The CDR3 is 14 residues long. With 4 bases clipped from V and 5 bases from J, the junction kept 8 bases outside the gene matches. Germline-derived CDR1 and CDR2 are SGHRS and YFSETQ. In nucleotides, the CDR3 is TGCGCCAGCAGCCAAGGGGACAGCAGATATGGCTACACCTTC. Its translation is CASSQGDSRYGYTF.

This clonotype was counted between two and nine times. The chain uses TRBV7-3 and TRBJ2-1; D gene ambiguous. The V gene lost 4 bases and the J gene lost 10 bases, with 14 bases spanning the gap. CDR1 SGHTA and CDR2 FQGTGA come from the germline V gene. The CDR3 length is 13 residues. The CDR3 DNA follows: TGTGCCAGCAGCTCCATATTTGGGGTCGAGCAGTTCTTC. Translated, it gives CASSSIFGVEQFF.

This clonotype was counted at least ten times. The CDR3 DNA reads TGCGCCAGCAGCTTATCGCGGGTGCAGTTCTTC. Protein product: CASSLSRVQFF. The V gene is TRBV5-1, the J gene TRBJ2-1, with D tentatively TRBD2 (5 bases). The CDR3 totals 11 residues. With 2 bases removed from V and 12 bases from J, the gap between germline ends came to 9 bases. From germline, CDR1 is SGHRS and CDR2 YFSETQ.

The chain couples TRBV19 to TRBJ2-1; 9 positions match TRBD1. V lost 4 bases, J lost 4 bases, and 5 bases stayed unmatched. Germline V gene data show CDR1 as LNHDA and CDR2 as SQIVND (reference sequence). There are 15 residues in the CDR3. Here the CDR3 DNA reads TGTGCCAGTAGTACCACGGACAGGGGATACAATGAGCAGTTCTTC. It is translated as CASSTTDRGYNEQFF.

This chain uses TRBV19 with TRBJ1-5; D unclear. Germline CDR1 is LNHDA and CDR2 is SQIVND (reference sequence). V lost 5 bases and J 6 bases, leaving 11 bases between the germline ends. CDR3 length: 13 residues. Here the CDR3 reads CASSRNRGQPQHF. The CDR3 nucleotides are TGTGCCAGTAGTCGCAATCGCGGTCAGCCCCAGCATTTT.

V usage is TRBV7-2 and J usage is TRBJ1-2; D not resolved. Germline loops: CDR1 SGHTA, CDR2 FQGNSA. The CDR3 spans 14 residues. V was trimmed by 0 bases and J by 8 bases, leaving 13 bases between them. For the CDR3, the DNA is TGTGCCAGCAGCTTAGCCATGGTAGGGCTCGGCTACACCTTC. It codes for CASSLAMVGLGYTF.

As concerns this clonotype: Just one base apart from a much larger clone, this may be a read error. The CDR3 carries no conserved terminal phenylalanine or tryptophan, so it likely arises from a read error. This rearrangement joins TRBV2 to TRBJ1-2; 8 bases map to TRBD1. Germline V CDR1 and CDR2: SNHLY, FYNNEI. J was trimmed by 6 bases and V by 5 bases; bases with no gene match: 11. CDR3 length: 15 residues. DNA of the CDR3: TGTGCCAGCAGTCCGCAGGGGGCGCGTAGCCATGGCTACACCTTA. Translation: CASSPQGARSHGYTL.

This clonotype occurred a few times. V is TRBV11-2 and J is TRBJ1-4; maybe TRBD1 (5 bases). V was shortened by 3 bases and J by 2 bases, with 7 bases between the two germline ends. CDR1 is SGHAT, CDR2 FQNNGV, per germline. The CDR3 spans 14 residues. CDR3 DNA: TGTGCCAGCAGCTTCGGGGGGACTAATGAAAAACTGTTTTTT. It encodes CASSFGGTNEKLFF. Filled out from reference TRBV11-2 and TRBJ1-4, the complete variable domain reads EAGVAQSPRYKIIEKRQSVAFWCNPISGHATLYWYQQILGQGPKLLIQFQNNGVVDDSQLPKDRFSAERLKGVDSTLKIQPAKLEDSAVYLCASSFGGTNEKLFFGSGTQLSVL.

This clonotype came up a few times. The rearrangement joins TRBV15 to TRBJ1-5, with TRBD1 identical over 8 bases. This CDR3 comprises 13 residues. Per the germline V gene, CDR1 is LNHNV and CDR2 is YYDKDF (reference sequence). V lost 5 bases and J lost 4; bases outside the gene matches: 1. In nucleotides, the CDR3 is TGTGCCACCAGCCGGACAGGGAATCAGCCCCAGCATTTT. The encoded protein is CATSRTGNQPQHF.

This clonotype came up many times. The chain links TRBV3-1 to TRBJ1-2; 8 bases align to TRBD1. This CDR3 has 15 residues. The germline V gene encodes CDR1 LGHDT and CDR2 YNNKEL (reference sequence). J was trimmed by 3 bases and V by 7 bases; bases with no gene match: 10. The CDR3 reads CASTNRGGTDYGYTF. For the CDR3, the DNA is TGTGCCAGCACCAACAGGGGGGGGACAGACTATGGCTACACCTTC.

The gene calls are TRBV29-1 and TRBJ1-1; no clear D gene. CDR1 and CDR2 from the germline V gene are SQVTM and ANQGSEA. This CDR3 comprises 13 residues. The ends were cut back, 1 base at V and 1 base at J, with 7 bases in the middle. DNA of the CDR3: TGCAGCGTTGAAGTAGTACAGAACACTGAAGCTTTCTTT. Translating gives CSVEVVQNTEAFF.

This chain links TRBV5-1 with TRBJ2-1; 10 positions match TRBD1. Germline CDR1 is SGHRS and CDR2 is YFSETQ. J was trimmed by 7 bases and V by 3 bases; bases with no gene match: 10. The length of the CDR3 is 16 residues. This CDR3 is CASSSSGTGVKNEQFF. The CDR3 nucleotides are TGCGCCAGCAGCTCTTCCGGGACAGGGGTTAAAAATGAGCAGTTCTTC. Full variable domain (rest looked up from reference TRBV5-1 and TRBJ2-1): KAGVTQTPRYLIKTRGQQVTLSCSPISGHRSVSWYQQTPGQGLQFLFEYFSETQRNKGNFPGRFSGRQFSNSRSEMNVSTLELGDSALYLCASSSSGTGVKNEQFFGPGTRLTVL.

With respect to this clonotype: No conserved phenylalanine or tryptophan ends this CDR3, so it is likely a read error. The V call is TRBV19, the J call TRBJ2-3; 9 bases align to TRBD1. Looked up from germline, CDR1 is LNHDA and CDR2 is SQIVND (reference sequence). After removal of 6 bases from V and 4 bases from J, the junction contained 8 bases not matched to a gene. The CDR3 spans 15 residues. The CDR3 spells CASSPGTGPPDTQYL. The CDR3 DNA follows: TGTGCCAGTAGCCCCGGGACAGGGCCCCCAGATACGCAGTATCTT.

This clonotype was seen only a few times. The V gene is TRBV14, the J gene TRBJ2-2, with D perhaps matching TRBD1 or TRBD2 (5 bases each). Germline V lookup: CDR1 SGHDN, CDR2 FVKESK. The V and J ends lost 3 bases and 6 bases respectively, with 20 bases between them. The CDR3 length is 17 residues. The CDR3, as DNA: TGTGCCAGCAGCCAGGATTTTACCGGGGCCGATCCCGGGGAGCTGTTTTTT. Translation gives CASSQDFTGADPGELFF.

Remarks on this clonotype: A much larger clone differs by one base, so this may be a read error. J is TRBJ1-2 and V is TRBV19; maybe TRBD1 (5 bases). Germline lookup yields CDR1 LNHDA and CDR2 SQIVND (reference sequence). The CDR3 loop spans 14 amino acids. Trimming stripped 1 base from V and 8 bases from J, with 14 bases between. DNA for the CDR3: TGTGCCAGTAGTATAGTAGGGGCGCAAATAGGCTACACCTTC. It yields the protein CASSIVGAQIGYTF.

This clonotype qualifies as medium-sized (0.01 to 0.1%). The rearrangement joins TRBV12-3 or TRBV12-4 to TRBJ2-1; no clear D gene. V was pared by 4 bases and J by 5 bases, with 12 bases between. The CDR3 runs 14 residues. The CDR3 nucleotides are TGTGCCAGCAGTTCCCCACCATCTAACAATGAGCAGTTCTTC. Its protein is CASSSPPSNNEQFF.

This clonotype has a count of ten or more. The chain combines TRBV11-3 with TRBJ1-5; the D is unclear. The CDR3 extends over 13 amino acids. V dropped 5 bases and J dropped 3 bases, with 8 bases sitting between them. The germline gives CDR1 SGHNT, CDR2 YENEEA. CDR3 sequence: CASSKGNNQPQHF. The CDR3 bases are TGTGCCAGCAGCAAAGGGAACAATCAGCCCCAGCATTTT.

This clonotype was seen at least ten times. The chain carries TRBV19 and TRBJ2-1; 13 nucleotides line up with TRBD2. V was pared by 3 bases and J by 0 bases, with 2 bases of the junction left unmatched. The CDR3 spans 17 residues. Germline-derived CDR1 and CDR2 are LNHDA and SQIVND (reference sequence). CDR3 sequence: CASSMGLAGSSYNEQFF. The CDR3 DNA reads TGTGCCAGTAGTATGGGACTAGCGGGGTCCTCCTACAATGAGCAGTTCTTC. Full variable domain (remainder filled in from reference TRBV19 and TRBJ2-1): DGGITQSPKYLFRKEGQNVTLSCEQNLNHDAMYWYRQDPGQGLRLIYYSQIVNDFQKGDIAEGYSVSREKKESFPLTVTSAQKNPTAFYLCASSMGLAGSSYNEQFFGPGTRLTVL.

A note on this clonotype: A read error is possible here, since a much larger clone lies one base away. The chain has TRBV27 and TRBJ1-2; D call uncertain. Between the trimmed V and J ends, which lost 6 bases and 4 bases, there was a span of 21 bases. The CDR3 totals 16 residues. Germline V gene lookup returns CDR1 MNHEY and CDR2 SMNVEV (reference sequence). CDR3 sequence reads: CASRPVWAEVSYGYTF. CDR3 in DNA: TGTGCCAGCAGGCCGGTCTGGGCCGAGGTGAGCTATGGCTACACCTTC.